This entry lists 16 T cell receptor delta chains sequenced from one sample in a study of γδ T cells in repeated Plasmodium falciparum infection. TCRdb reprocessed the multiplex PCR reads using CATT. The sample lists 50,000 to 55,000 delta-chain clones, around 2% occurring once. Vgamma9/Vdelta2+ and Vdelta2-negative gammadelta T cells were flow-sorted from PBMC for bulk sequencing. The sequencing sample was made of gamma-delta T cells from blood. The receptors here all came from a pool of human donors (malaria-infected and uninfected, not separated).

This clone was observed a few times. A read error is the likely source, as a far larger clone sits one nucleotide away. This specimen includes other DNA sequences encoding the same CDR3. The J gene is TRDJ1, the V gene TRDV2; D possibly corresponds to TRDD3 (5 bases). TCRdb carries no J gene annotation; the J gene was assigned here by matching the DNA with germline. Trimming removed 4 bases from V and 3 bases from J, with 23 bases in between. This CDR3 contains 17 residues. Per the germline V gene, CDR1 is GEAIGNYY and CDR2 is EKD. This CDR3 reads CACEDLLGPRGADKLIF. CDR3 nucleotide sequence: TGTGCCTGTGAAGACTTGCTGGGTCCCAGGGGAGCCGATAAACTCATCTTT.

This clone was seen a few times. A far larger clone differs by one base, so this is likely a read error. Distinct nucleotide sequences in the sample also encode this CDR3. V and J are TRDV1 and TRDJ1, with 9 positions matching TRDD3. Germline assignment: CDR1 TSWWSYY and CDR2 QGS. This CDR3 region has 20 residues. CDR3 sequence (DNA): TGTGCTCTTGGGGAGCCTGTTTTTGTCCCCTACTGGGGGAAGGGCGATAAGCTCATCTTT. Residues: CALGEPVFVPYWGKGDKLIF.

This clone was recorded many times. A far larger clone is just one base off, so this is likely a read error. This CDR3 is also generated by other DNA sequences in the sample. The chain uses TRDV2 and TRDJ1; the match to TRDD3 covers 12 bases. Per germline, CDR1 GEAIGNYY and CDR2 EKD. CDR3 length: 18 residues. This chain's CDR3 is CACDTLAGGYGRTDKLIF. The CDR3 DNA reads as TGCGCCTGTGACACCCTGGCTGGGGGATACGGTAGGACCGATAAACTCATCTTT.

This clone was counted between two and nine times. A read error likely explains why the TCRdb protein, taken from a much larger clone, differs from this DNA's translation at residue 3; the protein shown is translated from the DNA. This chain connects TRDV1 to TRDJ1; TRDD3 agrees at 7 bases. Germline CDR1 is TSWWSYY and CDR2 is QGS. The CDR3 loop spans 22 amino acids. CDR3: CAPGEAHSRRTGVKGYTDKLIF. As DNA, the CDR3 is TGTGCTCCTGGGGAGGCCCATTCTCGCCGTACTGGGGTGAAAGGGTACACCGATAAACTCATCTTT.

This clone was counted only a few times. One base separates it from a far larger clone, so it is likely a read error. The same CDR3 arises from other DNA sequences in this sample as well. J is TRDJ1 and V is TRDV1, with D perhaps TRDD3 (8 bases). TCRdb is silent on the J gene; assignment here came from matching the DNA to germline. Germline V gene lookup returns CDR1 TSWWSYY and CDR2 QGS. The CDR3 totals 22 residues. Trimming removed 1 base from V and 2 bases from J, with 32 bases in between. As DNA, the CDR3 is TGTGCTCTTGGGGAACCAGTCCTTCCTGCCTACTGGGGGTTGAGTTGTACCGATAAACTCATCTTT. Protein sequence: CALGEPVLPAYWGLSCTDKLIF.

This clone was picked up a small number of times. The TCRdb record carries a much larger clone's protein, which differs from this DNA's translation at residue 9; a read error is the likely cause, and the protein listed here is the DNA translation. The chain joins TRDV1 to TRDJ1; D is tentatively TRDD2 or TRDD3 (7 bases each). Trimming cost V 1 base and J 1 base, with 25 bases left between them. CDR1 and CDR2 from the germline V gene are TSWWSYY and QGS. CDR3 size: 20 residues. The CDR3 spells CALGEHTFLTGELLTDKLIF. CDR3 nucleotide sequence: TGTGCTCTTGGGGAACATACCTTCCTCACTGGGGAGCTTCTCACCGATAAACTCATCTTT.

This clone was counted only a few times. This DNA translates differently at residue 11 from the TCRdb protein, which is that of a much larger clone; a read error is likely, and the protein shown is the DNA's own translation. The chain recombines TRDV1 with TRDJ1, with D perhaps TRDD3 (6 bases). TCRdb supplies no J gene; here it was assigned by aligning the nucleotide sequence to germline. The CDR3 totals 24 residues. Trimming stripped 0 bases from V and 0 bases from J, with 35 bases between. CDR1 and CDR2 (germline): TSWWSYY, QGS. The CDR3 loop reads CALGELGYSIALGINRLYTDKLIF. CDR3 coding DNA: TGTGCTCTTGGGGAACTCGGTTATAGTATTGCTTTGGGGATCAACCGATTGTACACCGATAAACTCATCTTT.

This clone was observed a few times. TCRdb's entry gives the protein of a much larger clone, which mismatches this DNA's translation at residue 3, likely from a read error; the protein reported here is translated from the DNA. Here the CDR3 DNA reads TGTGCTCCTGGGGTTACTCCCGGGGGCGGCGGTAAACTCATCTTT. It specifies CAPGVTPGGGGKLIF. This rearrangement joins TRDV1 to TRDJ1; D possibly corresponds to TRDD3 (6 bases). The J gene is not listed in TCRdb, so it was assigned here from a DNA match to germline. This CDR3 region has 15 residues. The germline CDR1 and CDR2 sequences are TSWWSYY and QGS.

In its sample, this clone was seen a few times. TCRdb pairs this DNA with a much larger clone's protein that differs at residue 24, likely a read error; the protein shown was translated from the DNA. No call exists for the J gene, whereas the V gene is TRAV38-2/DV8; the D call of TRDD3 is as the table states it, not checked on the DNA. CDR3 size: 26 residues. Germline V gene sequence: CDR1 TSESDYY, CDR2 QEAYKQQN. CDR3 residues: CAYRSVIYSLRWGILRWRTGTDKPIF. CDR3 coding DNA: TGTGCTTATAGGAGCGTGATTTATTCCCTCCGCTGGGGGATACTAAGGTGGAGAACAGGAACCGATAAACCCATCTTT.

The gene calls are TRDV1 and TRDJ1; 7 nucleotides agree with TRDD3. The J gene, not given by TCRdb, was assigned here from a germline match of the nucleotide sequence. This CDR3 has 23 amino acids. CDR1 TSWWSYY and CDR2 QGS come from the germline V gene. With V trimmed by 3 bases and J by 2 bases, 30 bases remained unmatched. CDR3 nucleotide sequence: TGTGCTCTTGGGGATTCCAAAACTTCGCTACATGTACTGGGGCGAGGACTAACCGATAAACTCATCTTT. Amino acid sequence: CALGDSKTSLHVLGRGLTDKLIF.

Points on this clone: The protein TCRdb gives is from a much larger clone and does not agree with this DNA's translation at residue 16, likely a read error; the protein shown here comes from the DNA. The V gene is TRDV1, the J gene TRDJ1; D not certain. TCRdb does not report a J gene; here it was assigned by matching the DNA to germline references. The germline CDR1 and CDR2 sequences are TSWWSYY and QGS. This CDR3 region has 19 residues. CDR3 nucleotides: TGTGCTCTTGGGTCGCGGCCTCTCCTGTTAATGGTGTACACCGATAGACTCATCTTT. The encoded protein is CALGSRPLLLMVYTDRLIF.

On this clone itself: This DNA's translation and the protein TCRdb lists, from a much larger clone, do not match at residue 12, likely due to a read error; the protein shown is translated from the DNA. CDR3: CALGEQSLYWGVVGPSDKLIF. The CDR3 nucleotides are TGTGCTCTTGGGGAACAGAGCCTTTACTGGGGGGTAGTGGGTCCTTCCGATAAACTCATCTTT. The chain carries TRDV1 and TRDJ1; the match to TRDD3 covers 8 bases. The J gene is not listed in TCRdb, so it was assigned here from a DNA match to germline. This CDR3 is built from 21 residues. J gave up 3 bases and V 1 base, and 22 bases lay outside the gene matches. Germline loops: CDR1 TSWWSYY, CDR2 QGS.

This clone counts as medium-sized (0.01 to 0.1%). This sample also contains other DNA sequences that code for the same CDR3. The J gene is TRDJ1, the V gene TRDV3; D perhaps matches TRDD2 (5 bases). Germline V lookup: CDR1 TVYSNPD, CDR2 GDNSRS (reference sequence). Trimming shortened V by 2 bases and J by 0 bases, and 34 bases separated the two germline ends. The CDR3 is made up of 21 amino acids. CDR3 bases: TGTGCCTTTTGCCGGGCCTTCAAGTCGATGAGGGACAACTCGTACACCGATAAACTCATCTTT. Translated, it gives CAFCRAFKSMRDNSYTDKLIF.

On this clone itself: The protein recorded in TCRdb matches a much larger clone and deviates from this DNA's translation at residue 15, suggesting a read error; the protein here is obtained by translating the DNA. The chain joins TRDV1 to TRDJ1, with 7 bases identical to TRDD3. Here the J gene was assigned by germline matching of the DNA, as TCRdb has none. With V trimmed by 0 bases and J by 0 bases, 22 bases remained unmatched. Germline values: CDR1 TSWWSYY, CDR2 QGS. The CDR3 loop spans 22 amino acids. CDR3 sequence (DNA): TGTGCTCTTGGGGAACTAGTTTACGCTAAGCGGGGGATTCCTTGGTACACCGATAAACTCATCTTT. It is translated as CALGELVYAKRGIPWYTDKLIF.

This clone was seen a handful of times. A far larger clone differs by one base, so this is likely a read error. The identical CDR3 is also encoded by other nucleotide sequences in the sample. V and J are TRDV3 and TRDJ1, with 8 bases fitting TRDD3. The CDR3 length is 17 residues. Germline CDR1 reads TVYSNPD; CDR2 reads GDNSRS (reference sequence). CDR3 region: CAQRLRTGGPYTDKLIF. CDR3 nucleotide sequence: TGTGCTCAAAGGTTAAGGACTGGGGGTCCCTACACCGATAAACTCATCTTT.

This clone came up a few times. The protein that TCRdb holds for this DNA derives from a much larger clone and differs from the translated DNA at residue 16, which likely indicates a read error; the protein shown here is translated from the DNA. The V segment is TRDV3, and no J call was made; the table's D gene call, TRDD3, was not cross checked with the DNA. This CDR3 contains 17 residues. CDR1 is TVYSNPD and CDR2 is GDNSRS in the germline V gene (reference sequence). In DNA form, the CDR3 reads TGTGCCTTTAGCTTCCGGACTGGGGGTCCGTACACCGATAAACTCACCTTT. This sequence encodes CAFSFRTGGPYTDKLTF.